The 7 T cell receptor beta chains below were found in one sample sequenced in a study of blood T cell repertoires in COVID-19. Sequencing used immunoSEQ multiplex PCR; TCRdb keeps in-frame clones, though not all of them. The sample consists of some 64,000 clones, around 77% of them appearing once. The sequencing sample was made of peripheral blood. The origin of the receptors is a man aged 80 or over with active or convalescent COVID-19.

This chain uses TRBV7-9 with TRBJ2-3, with TRBD1 matching over 7 bases. Losses at the gene ends were 5 bases for V and 2 bases for J; bases not matched to a gene: 10. The CDR3 consists of 16 residues. Germline assignment: CDR1 SEHNR and CDR2 FQNEAQ (reference sequence). The CDR3 DNA follows: TGTGCCAGCAGCCCCCGCCTACAGGGGTACACAGATACGCAGTATTTT. Its protein is CASSPRLQGYTDTQYF.

This clone has a handful of counts. This chain uses TRBV27 with TRBJ2-5, with TRBD2 identical over 14 bases. V was pared by 5 bases and J by 3 bases, with 5 bases of the junction left unmatched. The CDR3 covers 16 residues. Germline-derived CDR1 and CDR2 are MNHEY and SMNVEV (reference sequence). The CDR3 DNA reads as TGTGCCAGCAGTCGGCGGGGACTAGCGGGGGAAGAGACCCAGTACTTC. Its translation: CASSRRGLAGEETQYF.

This clone was recorded many times. At one of its ends the junction is not consistent with the germline gene, which may arise from a read error. The rearrangement joins TRBV7-2 to TRBJ2-5, with 12 positions matching TRBD2. Germline values: CDR1 SGHTA, CDR2 FQGNSA. This CDR3 region has 19 residues. The CDR3 spells CASSTSLAGGPNPQGTQYF. Written as DNA, the CDR3 is TGTGCCAGCAGCACCAGCCTAGCGGGGGGGCCCAATCCCCAAGGGACCCAGTACTTC.

The chain has TRBV29-1 and TRBJ1-1; a possible D gene is TRBD1 (6 bases). V shed 6 bases and J shed 8 bases, with 19 bases lying between them. Germline V CDR1 and CDR2: SQVTM, ANQGSEA. This CDR3 is built from 13 residues. The CDR3 loop is CSVDGTRNAEAFF. CDR3 in DNA: TGCAGCGTAGACGGGACACGAAACGCGGAAGCTTTCTTT.

This clone has just a few counts. The rearrangement joins TRBV2 to TRBJ1-1; D possibly corresponds to TRBD1 (6 bases). This CDR3 region has 15 residues. The germline gives CDR1 SNHLY, CDR2 FYNNEI. Trimming removed 6 bases at V and 5 bases at J, with 19 bases between. The chain's CDR3 is CASRWDTGVRTEAFF. DNA of the CDR3: TGTGCCAGCAGATGGGACACCGGGGTGAGGACTGAAGCTTTCTTT.

V usage is TRBV11-1 and J usage is TRBJ2-1, with TRBD2 matching 9 bases. The germline V gene has CDR1 SGHAT and CDR2 FQDESV (reference sequence). V lost 2 bases, J lost 4 bases, and 6 bases stayed unmatched. The CDR3 runs 16 residues. The CDR3 sequence is CASSLYAGGAYNEQFF. CDR3 in DNA: TGTGCCAGCAGCTTATATGCGGGGGGGGCATACAATGAGCAGTTCTTC.

The sample holds one count of this clone. V is TRBV5-1 and J is TRBJ2-3; D is possibly TRBD2 (6 bases). CDR1 is SGHRS, CDR2 YFSETQ, per germline. Trimming shortened V by 0 bases and J by 1 base, and 9 bases separated the two germline ends. CDR3 length: 15 amino acids. CDR3 nucleotides: TGCGCCAGCAGCTTGGCTAGCGTGGGCACAGATACGCAGTATTTT. Residues: CASSLASVGTDTQYF.